What follows describes a single T cell receptor beta chain. Its binding antigen is unknown. Base qualities are not provided; no much larger clone lies one nucleotide away. The time point label of this sample denotes: about 28 days (+/-7) after the second vaccine dose. AZD1222 recipients given second doses at about 4 weeks or at about 12 weeks were pooled, since spike-specific TCR depth and breadth were not found to differ between the two schedules. The vaccinee samples were drawn from two UK trials, COV001 and COV002, one of which was a single-blind randomized controlled phase 2/3 trial testing AZD1222 (ChAdOx1 nCoV-19) in healthy adults. For TCRbeta chain sequencing, PBMC samples were collected from trial participants at day 0 and at day 28 after the second dose. The germline V gene specifies MGHDK as CDR1 and SYGVNS as CDR2. Including the terminal cysteine and phenylalanine, the CDR3 comprises 11 residues. Of all the DNA, just the CDR3 is kept, 33 bases in frame from base 1. V loses 11 bases, J loses 1 base, and the germline ends lie 7 bases apart.

The CDR3 regions of human TCRbeta chains were analyzed by immunosequencing. Under the source paper's analysis protocol: TCRs in the repertoires were compared against a reference library of SARS-CoV-2-specific TCRs that had been generated with the MIRA antigen-specificity platform. Breadth was defined as the fraction of unique TCRs that were SARS-CoV-2-associated, and depth was defined as the fraction of total T cells that were SARS-CoV-2-associated. Using the MIRA data, each spike-specific TCR was assigned both to the spike region to which the TCR was reactive and to a CD4 or CD8 class. Log10-transformed breadth and depth values were compared by one-way ANOVA with Sidak's multiple comparisons tests. TCRdb took this table from immuneACCESS and kept in-frame rearrangements with V and J called. Such tables lack part of the clones; where checked against another copy, unresolved V genes explain under half of the gap, and the rest is unexplained. That table supplies the V and J calls and clone size; D and trimming were determined from the DNA. The sample data list some 150,000 clones, and about 90% of these were observed just once. Of the sample, just over 9% is held by the ten largest clones.

This record belongs to a study of T cell responses to AZD1222 COVID-19 vaccine (dated by TCRdb to the early 2020s). Regarding the complete study: TCR sequencing covered 230 or so trial participants: 207 given two doses of AZD1222 and 26 given two doses of MenACWY control vaccine. Trial participants were enrolled by age into 18-55, 56-69 and 70-plus year subgroups, with roughly 150, 30 and 60 TCR-sequenced participants respectively.

What the research found in general, with its limitations: Vaccine-associated CD4 TCRs spanned the whole spike protein, with dominant responses in regions 160-218 and 743-854. Epitopes outside the regions mutated in the B.1.351 and B.1.1.7 variants were reportedly recognized by nearly half of the unique spike-specific TCRs. The 56-69-year group was small, and its depth increase did not reach significance, likely because of low power. Because no samples from the day 14 peak response were available, repertoires could be characterized only after the peak T cell response. Participants were mostly white British and included more females than males, and it was suggested by the authors that clonal diversity may have been underestimated. After two AZD1222 doses, spike-specific TCR breadth and depth were significantly higher than at day 0 and than in MenACWY recipients. Conclusions about previously exposed vaccinees are limited, since just five or six AZD1222 recipients were seropositive for SARS-CoV-2 at baseline.

Sequenced here: peripheral blood, sampled 28 days after the second AZD1222 dose. The chain employs TRBV25-1 and TRBJ2-3; the D gene is unclear. This sequence originates from an adult who received the AZD1222 COVID-19 vaccine. CDR3 region: CASRRTDTQYF. The DNA sequence is TGTGCCTCCCGCCGCACAGATACGCAGTATTTT.